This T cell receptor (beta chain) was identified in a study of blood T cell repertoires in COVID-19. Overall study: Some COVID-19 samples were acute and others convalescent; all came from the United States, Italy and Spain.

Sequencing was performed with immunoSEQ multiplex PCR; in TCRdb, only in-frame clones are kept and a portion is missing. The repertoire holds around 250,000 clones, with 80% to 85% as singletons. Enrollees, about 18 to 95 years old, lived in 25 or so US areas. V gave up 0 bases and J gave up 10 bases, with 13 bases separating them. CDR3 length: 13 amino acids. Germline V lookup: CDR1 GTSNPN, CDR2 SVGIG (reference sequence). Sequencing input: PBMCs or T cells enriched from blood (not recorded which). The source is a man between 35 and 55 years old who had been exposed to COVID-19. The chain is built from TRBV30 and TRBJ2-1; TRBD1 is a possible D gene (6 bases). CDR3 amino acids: CAWSVRGTGEQFF. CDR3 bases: TGTGCCTGGAGTGTAAGAGGAACAGGGGAGCAGTTCTTC.